A selection of T cell receptor beta chains follows, all from one sample in a study of vaccination and CD4 T cells after COVID-19. Antigens for these TCRs are unknown. TCRdb reprocessed the PCR reads via MiXCR and lists one record per CDR3 protein. This sample has 9,500 to 15,000 distinct CDR3 sequences, with approximately 32% found just once. The sequencing here drew on CD4+ T cells from blood, cultured in vitro, taken before SARS-CoV-2 vaccination. Receptors originate from a human donor who received a COVID-19 vaccine. CDR3s include the opening cysteine and the closing phenylalanine or tryptophan. Fields, in order: clone size, D gene, J gene, V gene, CDR3 protein, CDR3 DNA. D genes are given only for firm matches. Clone size, where shown, is once, few, many, or a class for clones that have expanded.

abundance: -
d_gene: TRBD1
j_gene: TRBJ2-2
v_gene: TRBV30
CDR3aa: CAWSVRVKGARTGELFF
CDR3nt: TGTGCCTGGAGTGTACGGGTAAAGGGGGCGCGAACCGGGGAGCTGTTTTTT

abundance: once
d_gene: -
j_gene: TRBJ1-2
v_gene: TRBV9
CDR3aa: CASSVQGAYGYTF
CDR3nt: TGTGCCAGCAGCGTGCAGGGAGCCTATGGCTACACCTTC

abundance: -
d_gene: -
j_gene: TRBJ1-1
v_gene: TRBV7-8
CDR3aa: CASSLVRNTEAFF
CDR3nt: TGTGCCAGCAGCTTAGTGAGAAACACTGAAGCTTTCTTT

abundance: few
d_gene: -
j_gene: TRBJ2-2
v_gene: TRBV6-5
CDR3aa: CASSYRFRGRNTGELFF
CDR3nt: TGTGCCAGCAGTTACAGGTTTCGGGGGCGAAACACCGGGGAGCTGTTTTTT

abundance: -
d_gene: TRBD1
j_gene: TRBJ1-3
v_gene: TRBV24-1
CDR3aa: CATSDPDRGGNTIYF
CDR3nt: TGTGCCACCAGTGACCCAGACAGGGGAGGAAACACCATATATTTT

abundance: -
d_gene: -
j_gene: TRBJ2-5
v_gene: TRBV10-3
CDR3aa: CAISERTDAPETQYF
CDR3nt: TGTGCCATCAGTGAACGGACCGATGCTCCAGAGACCCAGTACTTC

abundance: medium-sized
d_gene: TRBD1
j_gene: TRBJ2-5
v_gene: TRBV10-3
CDR3aa: CAISLGQTQETQYF
CDR3nt: TGTGCCATCAGTCTGGGACAGACCCAAGAGACCCAGTACTTC

abundance: few
d_gene: -
j_gene: TRBJ2-3
v_gene: TRBV7-2
CDR3aa: CASSLDGGRGDTQYF
CDR3nt: TGTGCCAGCAGCTTAGACGGGGGGCGAGGAGATACGCAGTATTTT

abundance: -
d_gene: -
j_gene: TRBJ1-2
v_gene: TRBV29-1
CDR3aa: CSVEVHGYTF
CDR3nt: TGCAGCGTTGAGGTCCATGGCTACACCTTC

abundance: -
d_gene: -
j_gene: TRBJ1-1
v_gene: TRBV7-3
CDR3aa: CASSLWVNTEAFF
CDR3nt: TGTGCCAGCAGCTTATGGGTTAACACTGAAGCTTTCTTT

abundance: medium-sized
d_gene: -
j_gene: TRBJ1-2
v_gene: TRBV6-1
CDR3aa: CASSPRPYGYTF
CDR3nt: TGTGCCAGCAGCCCTAGACCCTATGGCTACACCTTC

abundance: -
d_gene: TRBD1
j_gene: TRBJ1-2
v_gene: TRBV5-1
CDR3aa: CASSLDVRGGGYTF
CDR3nt: TGCGCCAGCAGCTTGGACGTCAGGGGGGGTGGCTACACCTTC

abundance: -
d_gene: TRBD1
j_gene: TRBJ2-6
v_gene: TRBV14
CDR3aa: CASSHLDREAYQRSGANVLTF
CDR3nt: TGTGCCAGCAGCCACCTAGACAGGGAAGCTTATCAACGCTCTGGGGCCAACGTCCTGACTTTC

abundance: -
d_gene: -
j_gene: TRBJ2-3
v_gene: TRBV20-1
CDR3aa: CSARLGGLSTDTQYF
CDR3nt: TGCAGTGCTAGATTGGGCGGGTTAAGCACAGATACGCAGTATTTT

abundance: -
d_gene: -
j_gene: TRBJ2-5
v_gene: TRBV6-4
CDR3aa: CASSAREQQETQYF
CDR3nt: TGTGCCAGCAGTGCCCGGGAACAACAAGAGACCCAGTACTTC

abundance: -
d_gene: TRBD1
j_gene: TRBJ2-7
v_gene: TRBV7-9
CDR3aa: CASSLDRGRSYEQYF
CDR3nt: TGTGCCAGCAGCTTAGACAGGGGGCGATCCTACGAGCAGTACTTC

abundance: few
d_gene: TRBD2
j_gene: TRBJ2-3
v_gene: TRBV2
CDR3aa: CASSEVSGGSDTQYF
CDR3nt: TGTGCCAGCAGTGAGGTTAGCGGGGGGTCAGATACGCAGTATTTT

abundance: -
d_gene: -
j_gene: TRBJ1-1
v_gene: TRBV28
CDR3aa: CASSPHGRTEAFF
CDR3nt: TGTGCCAGCAGTCCCCATGGTCGCACTGAAGCTTTCTTT

abundance: -
d_gene: TRBD2
j_gene: TRBJ2-1
v_gene: TRBV20-1
CDR3aa: CSARDPPRGGHEQFF
CDR3nt: TGCAGTGCTAGAGATCCCCCGCGGGGGGGCCATGAGCAGTTCTTC

abundance: few
d_gene: -
j_gene: TRBJ2-4
v_gene: TRBV2
CDR3aa: CASSEISAKNIQYF
CDR3nt: TGTGCCAGCAGTGAAATCTCAGCCAAAAACATTCAGTACTTC

abundance: -
d_gene: TRBD2
j_gene: TRBJ2-5
v_gene: TRBV28
CDR3aa: CASSWAGTMETQYF
CDR3nt: TGTGCCAGCAGTTGGGCCGGGACTATGGAGACCCAGTACTTC

abundance: few
d_gene: TRBD1
j_gene: TRBJ1-1
v_gene: TRBV7-9
CDR3aa: CASSSTGTGGSWTEAFF
CDR3nt: TGTGCCAGCAGCTCGACCGGGACAGGGGGCTCGTGGACTGAAGCTTTCTTT

abundance: -
d_gene: -
j_gene: TRBJ2-3
v_gene: TRBV14
CDR3aa: CASSQDWGSTDTQYF
CDR3nt: TGTGCCAGCAGCCAAGATTGGGGAAGCACAGATACGCAGTATTTT